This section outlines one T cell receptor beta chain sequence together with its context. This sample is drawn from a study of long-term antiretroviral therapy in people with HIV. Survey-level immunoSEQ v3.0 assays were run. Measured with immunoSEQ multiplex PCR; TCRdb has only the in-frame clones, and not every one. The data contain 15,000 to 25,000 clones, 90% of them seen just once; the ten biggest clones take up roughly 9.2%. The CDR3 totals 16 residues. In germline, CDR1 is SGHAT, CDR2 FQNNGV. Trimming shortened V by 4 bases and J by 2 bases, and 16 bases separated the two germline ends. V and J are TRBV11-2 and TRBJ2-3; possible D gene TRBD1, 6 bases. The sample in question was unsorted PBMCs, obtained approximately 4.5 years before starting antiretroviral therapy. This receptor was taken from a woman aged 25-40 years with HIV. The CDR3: CASSSTWGRPTDTQYF. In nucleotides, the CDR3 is TGTGCCAGCAGCTCCACTTGGGGGCGCCCCACAGATACGCAGTATTTT.